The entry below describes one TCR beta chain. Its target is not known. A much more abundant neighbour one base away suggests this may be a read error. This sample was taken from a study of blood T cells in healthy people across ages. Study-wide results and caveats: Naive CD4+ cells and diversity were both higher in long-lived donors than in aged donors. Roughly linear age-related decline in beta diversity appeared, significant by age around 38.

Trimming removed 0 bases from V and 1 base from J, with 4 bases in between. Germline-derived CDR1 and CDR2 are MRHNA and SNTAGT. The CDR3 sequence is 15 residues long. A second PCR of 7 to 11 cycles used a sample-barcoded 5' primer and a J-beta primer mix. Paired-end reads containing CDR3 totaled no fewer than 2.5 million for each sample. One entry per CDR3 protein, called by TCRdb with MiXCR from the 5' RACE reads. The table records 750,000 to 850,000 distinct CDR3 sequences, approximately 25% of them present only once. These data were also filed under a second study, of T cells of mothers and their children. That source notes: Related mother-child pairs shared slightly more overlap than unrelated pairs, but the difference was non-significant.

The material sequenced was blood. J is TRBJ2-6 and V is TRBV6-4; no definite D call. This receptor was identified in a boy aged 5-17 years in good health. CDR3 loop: CASSDSRSGANVLTF. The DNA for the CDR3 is TGTGCCAGCAGTGACTCGAGATCTGGGGCCAACGTCCTGACTTTC.